The 23 T cell receptor beta chains below were found in one sample sequenced in a study of blood T cell repertoires in COVID-19. Profiled with immunoSEQ multiplex PCR; TCRdb holds only in-frame clones, not every one. The sample holds approximately 300,000 clones, around 91% seen once. Specimen: PBMCs or T cells enriched from blood (not recorded which). The receptors come from a young woman with acute COVID-19.

The table lists this clone with a count of one. The CDR3 sequence: CASTSQEGTAHAGNTIYF. The CDR3 nucleotides read TGTGCCAGCACCTCACAGGAGGGGACGGCCCACGCTGGAAACACCATATATTTT. V gene TRBV3-1 (or the pseudogene TRBV3-2) combines with J gene TRBJ1-3, with D possibly being TRBD1 (5 bases). The length of the CDR3 is 18 residues. The V gene's germline CDR1 is LGHDT and CDR2 YNNKEL (reference sequence). Trimming left V 7 bases short and J 2 bases short, with 24 bases between.

V usage is TRBV11-3 and J usage is TRBJ2-2, with 9 bases fitting TRBD2. The germline gives CDR1 SGHNT, CDR2 YENEEA. J lost 6 bases, V lost 5 bases, and 7 bases had no gene match. The CDR3 loop spans 15 amino acids. The CDR3 nucleotides read TGTGCCAGCAGCGCTAGACTAGCGGCGGCCGGGGAGCTGTTTTTT. This gives the protein CASSARLAAAGELFF.

This chain connects TRBV27 to TRBJ1-1, with D possibly TRBD1 on 5 matching bases. The ends were cut back, 6 bases at V and 2 bases at J, with 16 bases in the middle. The CDR3 has 15 residues. Germline CDR1 reads MNHEY; CDR2 reads SMNVEV (reference sequence). This CDR3 is CASSPIRGRNTEAFF. CDR3 bases: TGTGCCAGCAGCCCTATTCGGGGGAGAAACACTGAAGCTTTCTTT.

In this sample, this clone turned up a few times. The chain links TRBV9 to TRBJ2-1; 7 bases line up with TRBD1. This CDR3 has 14 residues. Trimming cost V 5 bases and J 8 bases; bases outside gene matches: 10. Germline CDR1 is SGDLS and CDR2 is YYNGEE. Here the CDR3 reads CASSLRTGRDEQFF. CDR3 in DNA: TGTGCCAGCAGTCTGAGGACAGGTAGGGATGAGCAGTTCTTC. Variable domain in full (rest from reference TRBV9 and TRBJ2-1): DSGVTQTPKHLITATGQRVTLRCSPRSGDLSVYWYQQSLDQGLQFLIQYYNGEERAKGNILERFSAQQFPDLHSELNLSSLELGDSALYFCASSLRTGRDEQFFGPGTRLTVL.

The V gene is TRBV7-9, the J gene TRBJ1-5; D is ambiguous. The germline V gene encodes CDR1 SEHNR and CDR2 FQNEAQ (reference sequence). V was pared by 3 bases and J by 1 base, with 13 bases between. This CDR3 is 16 amino acids long. The CDR3 here is CASSFEIPGSNQPQHF. The CDR3 nucleotides are TGTGCCAGCAGCTTCGAGATCCCGGGGAGCAATCAGCCCCAGCATTTT.

V usage is TRBV7-9 and J usage is TRBJ2-1; TRBD2 aligns across 10 bases. Per germline, CDR1 SEHNR and CDR2 FQNEAQ (reference sequence). With V trimmed by 2 bases and J by 9 bases, 13 bases remained unmatched. The CDR3 totals 17 residues. CDR3 in amino acids: CASSLFPPSGREAEQFF. The CDR3 nucleotides are TGTGCCAGCAGCTTATTTCCCCCTAGCGGGAGAGAGGCTGAGCAGTTCTTC.

The chain joins TRBV28 to TRBJ1-1, with 7 positions matching TRBD1. CDR1 and CDR2 (germline): MDHEN, SYDVKM. CDR3 length: 15 residues. J was trimmed by 7 bases and V by 3 bases; bases with no gene match: 11. CDR3 sequence: CASSLVTGWYNEAFF. CDR3 sequence (DNA): TGTGCCAGCAGTTTGGTGACAGGGTGGTATAATGAAGCTTTCTTT.

The genes are TRBV2 and TRBJ2-1; TRBD1 matches 7 bases. Germline CDR1 and CDR2: SNHLY and FYNNEI. The CDR3 is made up of 15 amino acids. Unmatched junction bases numbered 7, after V lost 3 bases and J lost 5 bases. CDR3 sequence: CASSDIGTANNEQFF. The CDR3 DNA reads TGTGCCAGCAGTGATATAGGGACAGCCAACAATGAGCAGTTCTTC.

The rearrangement uses TRBV5-1 and TRBJ2-5; possibly TRBD2 for D (5 bases). The CDR3 runs 12 residues. With 6 bases removed from V and 5 bases from J, the gap between germline ends came to 11 bases. Germline CDR1 SGHRS, CDR2 YFSETQ. The CDR3 DNA follows: TGCGCCAGCACCCCTGGGGAGGAGACCCAGTACTTC. As protein: CASTPGEETQYF.

The V call is TRBV19, the J call TRBJ2-7; 9 nucleotides align to TRBD1. V lost 5 bases, J lost 3 bases, and 20 bases stayed unmatched. CDR1 is LNHDA and CDR2 is SQIVND in the germline V gene (reference sequence). The CDR3 loop spans 19 amino acids. The CDR3 reads CASSPERGTGYAQHYEQYF. In DNA form, the CDR3 reads TGTGCCAGTAGTCCCGAAAGGGGGACAGGGTATGCCCAACACTACGAGCAGTACTTC. The complete variable domain, with remaining parts taken from reference TRBV19 and TRBJ2-7, reads DGGITQSPKYLFRKEGQNVTLSCEQNLNHDAMYWYRQDPGQGLRLIYYSQIVNDFQKGDIAEGYSVSREKKESFPLTVTSAQKNPTAFYLCASSPERGTGYAQHYEQYFGPGTRLTVT.

The chain combines TRBV2 with TRBJ1-2, with a possible D match to TRBD1 (6 bases). Trimming took 8 bases from V and 8 from J, leaving 9 bases between them. Germline CDR1 and CDR2: SNHLY and FYNNEI. The CDR3 is 10 residues long. Here the CDR3 reads CASPTGGYTF. The CDR3 DNA follows: TGTGCCAGCCCCACAGGGGGCTACACCTTC.

J is TRBJ1-6 and V is TRBV7-2, with 10 bases lining up with TRBD1. Germline trimming cut 5 bases from V and 5 bases from J; bases unmatched to any gene: 9. The germline gives CDR1 SGHTA, CDR2 FQGNSA. The CDR3 runs to 17 residues. Here the CDR3 reads CASSRHSGTGDNSPLHF. The CDR3 DNA reads TGTGCCAGCAGCCGCCATTCCGGGACAGGGGATAATTCACCCCTCCACTTT.

The chain links TRBV5-6 to TRBJ1-2, with D tentatively TRBD1 (5 bases). The CDR3 totals 14 residues. Trimming removed 0 bases at V and 6 bases at J, with 12 bases between. Looked up from germline, CDR1 is SGHDT and CDR2 is YYEEEE. Here the CDR3 reads CASSLAPQGNGYTF. The CDR3 DNA reads as TGTGCCAGCAGCTTGGCCCCCCAGGGAAATGGCTACACCTTC. Together with reference TRBV5-6 and TRBJ1-2, the CDR3 gives the full variable domain: DAGVTQSPTHLIKTRGQQVTLRCSPKSGHDTVSWYQQALGQGPQFIFQYYEEEERQRGNFPDRFSGHQFPNYSSELNVNALLLGDSALYLCASSLAPQGNGYTFGSGTRLTVV.

The genes are TRBV6-5 and TRBJ1-5; D unclear. The CDR3 is 15 amino acids. The V end was cut by 5 bases, the J end by 2 bases, with 13 bases between. CDR1 MNHEY and CDR2 SVGAGI come from the germline V gene. The CDR3 protein is CASSPLAGGNQPQHF. The DNA of the CDR3 is TGTGCCAGCAGTCCCCTCGCAGGTGGCAATCAGCCCCAGCATTTT.

The chain uses TRBV18 and TRBJ1-1; TRBD1 agrees at 9 bases. The junction had 10 bases not matched to a gene; V was cut back by 6 bases and J by 11 bases. The CDR3 contains 13 residues. Per germline, CDR1 KGHSH and CDR2 LQKENI. The CDR3 DNA follows: TGTGCCAGCTCGCCGGGACAGGGTAGCGGGGCTTTCTTT. Encoded protein: CASSPGQGSGAFF. Full variable domain (outside the CDR3, taken from reference TRBV18 and TRBJ1-1): NAGVMQNPRHLVRRRGQEARLRCSPMKGHSHVYWYRQLPEEGLKFMVYLQKENIIDESGMPKERFSAEFPKEGPSILRIQQVVRGDSAAYFCASSPGQGSGAFFGQGTRLTVV.

CDR3 nucleotide sequence: TGTGCCATCACCGAGACAGGGGATTCACCCCTCCACTTT. Translation: CAITETGDSPLHF. This chain joins TRBV10-3 and TRBJ1-6, with 8 bases identical to TRBD1. The CDR3 runs to 13 residues. Per germline, CDR1 ENHRY and CDR2 SYGVKD. V lost 7 bases to trimming and J lost 8 bases; unmatched junction nucleotides: 4.

The chain has TRBV9 and TRBJ2-2; 8 bases are a match to TRBD1. Germline V gene sequence: CDR1 SGDLS, CDR2 YYNGEE. V lost 4 bases and J lost 7; bases outside the gene matches: 15. This CDR3 is built from 17 residues. The chain's CDR3 is CASSQRNDRGFGGELFF. The DNA for the CDR3 is TGTGCCAGCAGCCAAAGAAATGACAGGGGATTCGGCGGGGAGCTGTTTTTT.

The chain links TRBV11-2 to TRBJ2-7; TRBD1 matches at 8 bases. There are 14 residues in the CDR3. Germline-derived CDR1 and CDR2 are SGHAT and FQNNGV. The J segment lost 5 bases and the V segment lost 5 bases, leaving 8 bases of the junction unmatched. The CDR3: CASSPRTGINEQYF. CDR3 DNA: TGTGCCAGCAGCCCCAGGACAGGGATTAACGAGCAGTACTTC.

The V call is TRBV12-3 or TRBV12-4, the J call TRBJ2-7; the match to TRBD1 covers 9 bases. The CDR3 totals 13 residues. V lost 4 bases and J lost 5; bases outside the gene matches: 3. The CDR3 coding sequence is TGTGCCAGCAGTTGGGACAGGGCCAACGAGCAGTACTTC. Its protein product is CASSWDRANEQYF.

Points on this clone: The same CDR3 is also encoded by other DNA sequences in this sample. V usage is TRBV20-1 and J usage is TRBJ1-1, with D unclear. The germline gives CDR1 DFQATT, CDR2 SNEGSKA (reference sequence). The V gene lost 6 bases and the J gene lost 5 bases, with 10 bases spanning the gap. The CDR3 runs 11 residues. This CDR3 reads CSAPGRTEAFF. The CDR3 DNA reads TGCAGTGCCCCTGGGCGTACTGAAGCTTTCTTT.

This rearrangement joins TRBV25-1 to TRBJ2-7; no clear D. This CDR3 comprises 14 residues. Per the germline V gene, CDR1 is MGHDK and CDR2 is SYGVNS. V was cut by 6 bases and J by 6 bases, with 18 bases left in between. In nucleotides, the CDR3 is TGTGCCAGCAGCGCACCAAATACGGGTACCGAGCAGTACTTC. Its protein is CASSAPNTGTEQYF.

V gene TRBV5-1 combines with J gene TRBJ1-1, with TRBD1 matching 8 bases. Germline V gene data show CDR1 as SGHRS and CDR2 as YFSETQ. The trim removed 3 bases at V and 5 bases at J, leaving 6 bases unmatched. The CDR3 totals 14 residues. The CDR3 bases are TGCGCCAGCAGCTGGGGACAGGAGGGGACTGAAGCTTTCTTT. Amino acid sequence: CASSWGQEGTEAFF.

V gene TRBV13 combines with J gene TRBJ2-1; D possibly corresponds to TRBD1 (7 bases). Germline V gives CDR1 PRHDT, CDR2 FYEKMQ (reference sequence). V lost 5 bases and J lost 3, with 17 bases in between. The CDR3 runs 16 residues. Here the CDR3 reads CASSPQGGGNYNEQFF. DNA for the CDR3: TGTGCCAGCAGCCCTCAGGGGGGAGGCAACTACAATGAGCAGTTCTTC.